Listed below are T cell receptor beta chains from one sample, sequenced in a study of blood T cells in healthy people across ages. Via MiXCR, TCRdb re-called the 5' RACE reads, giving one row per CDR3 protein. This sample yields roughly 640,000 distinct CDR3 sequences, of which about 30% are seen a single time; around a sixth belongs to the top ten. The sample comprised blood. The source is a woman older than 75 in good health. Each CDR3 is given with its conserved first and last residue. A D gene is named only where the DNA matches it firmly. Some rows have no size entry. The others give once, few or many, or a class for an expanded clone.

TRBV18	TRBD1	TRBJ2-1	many	CASSLSTGSSYNEQFF	TGTGCCAGCTCACTCTCGACAGGGAGCTCCTACAATGAGCAGTTCTTC
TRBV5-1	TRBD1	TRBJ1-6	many	CASSYGQGSSYNSPLHF	TGCGCCAGCAGCTACGGACAGGGGTCGTCCTATAATTCACCCCTCCACTTT
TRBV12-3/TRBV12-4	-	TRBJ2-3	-	CASSPEGTDMQYF	TGTGCCAGCAGTCCAGAGGGAACAGATATGCAGTATTTT
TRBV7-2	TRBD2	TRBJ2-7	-	CASSSWASGAYEQYF	TGTGCCAGCAGCTCGTGGGCTAGCGGAGCCTACGAGCAGTACTTC
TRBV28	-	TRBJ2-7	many	CASSLSLVSYEQYF	TGTGCCAGCAGTTTATCGCTAGTCTCCTACGAGCAGTACTTC
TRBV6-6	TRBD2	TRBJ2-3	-	CASSYLTSPSTDTQYF	TGTGCCAGCAGTTACTTGACTAGCCCTAGCACAGATACGCAGTATTTT
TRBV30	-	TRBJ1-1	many	CAWSRGVEAFF	TGTGCCTGGAGTAGAGGGGTGGAAGCTTTCTTT
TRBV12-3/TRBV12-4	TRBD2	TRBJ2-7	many	CASSLTSGVYEQYF	TGTGCCAGCAGTTTAACTAGCGGCGTCTACGAGCAGTACTTC
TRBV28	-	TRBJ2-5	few	CANSAQGMGKTQYF	TGTGCCAACTCGGCTCAGGGGATGGGAAAGACCCAGTACTTC
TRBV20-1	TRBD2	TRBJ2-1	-	CSARVGLAQEQFF	TGCAGTGCTAGGGTCGGACTAGCCCAGGAGCAGTTCTTC
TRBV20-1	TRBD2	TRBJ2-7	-	CSADTGEGLYYEQYF	TGCAGTGCTGACACGGGGGAGGGCCTATACTACGAGCAGTACTTC
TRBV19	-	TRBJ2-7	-	CASNSGAYNEQYF	TGTGCCAGTAATTCGGGGGCCTACAATGAGCAGTACTTC
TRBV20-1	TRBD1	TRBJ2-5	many	CSARVGTGGNRETQYF	TGCAGTGCTAGAGTAGGGACAGGGGGGAATCGGGAGACCCAGTACTTC
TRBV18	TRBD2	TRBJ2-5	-	CASSPSGGALETQYF	TGTGCCAGCTCACCAAGCGGGGGGGCCCTGGAGACCCAGTACTTC
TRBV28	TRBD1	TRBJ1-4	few	CASSPLGTASWATNEKLFF	TGTGCCAGCAGTCCACTCGGGACAGCTAGCTGGGCAACTAATGAAAAACTGTTTTTT
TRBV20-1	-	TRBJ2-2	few	CSARDKDTGELFF	TGCAGTGCTAGAGATAAGGACACCGGGGAGCTGTTTTTT
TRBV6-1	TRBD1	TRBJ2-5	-	CASSERGDRGYNKQYF	TGTGCCAGCAGTGAACGGGGGGACAGGGGCTACAATAAGCAGTACTTC
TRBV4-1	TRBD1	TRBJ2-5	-	CASSQRTGGYDEQYF	TGCGCCAGCAGCCAAAGGACAGGGGGGTACGATGAGCAGTACTTC
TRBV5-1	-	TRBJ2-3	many	CASSLGRSDTQYF	TGCGCCAGCAGCTTAGGGCGATCAGATACGCAGTATTTT
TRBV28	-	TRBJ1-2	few	CASGTTSGANYGYTF	TGTGCCAGTGGAACTACTAGTGGGGCTAACTATGGCTACACCTTC
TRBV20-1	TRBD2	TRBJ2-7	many	CSAREFTAGGHEQYF	TGCAGTGCTAGAGAATTTACGGCGGGGGGTCACGAGCAGTACTTC
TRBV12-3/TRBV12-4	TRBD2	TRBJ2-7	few	CASSSRLAGGLYNEQYF	TGTGCCAGCAGTTCCCGACTGGCGGGGGGCCTATACAATGAGCAGTACTTC
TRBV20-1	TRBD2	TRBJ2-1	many	CSATGSSGGREQFF	TGCAGTGCTACTGGGTCTAGCGGGGGCCGTGAGCAGTTCTTC
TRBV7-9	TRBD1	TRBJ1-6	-	CASSPGTGDSNSPLHF	TGTGCCAGCAGCCCCGGGACAGGGGATTCCAATTCACCCCTCCACTTT